Following are 6 T cell receptor beta chains from one sample sequenced in a study of shared clonotypes between healthy human individuals. Sequencing was performed with immunoSEQ multiplex PCR; in TCRdb, only in-frame clones are kept and a portion is missing. The sample consists of 520,000 or so clones, 79% of them appearing once. Input material: PBMCs. The receptors originated from a woman aged 40 to 50 in good health. Some clones in this sample may be carry-over from other donors' samples.

The V and J genes are TRBV5-1 and TRBJ2-1, with D possibly matching TRBD2 (5 bases). This CDR3 is built from 13 residues. The V and J ends lost 4 bases and 7 bases respectively, with 12 bases between them. Germline V lookup: CDR1 SGHRS, CDR2 YFSETQ. The CDR3, as DNA: TGCGCCAGCAGCGTTTCTAGCTGGAATGAGCAGTTCTTC. Its protein is CASSVSSWNEQFF.

For the CDR3, the DNA is TGTGCCAGCAGCCTCCTTCAGCGGGGCACAGATACGCAGTATTTT. This gives the protein CASSLLQRGTDTQYF. The chain has TRBV7-8 and TRBJ2-3, with D possibly TRBD2 on 6 matching bases. The CDR3 runs 15 residues. V was pared by 5 bases and J by 1 base, with 13 bases between. Germline lookup yields CDR1 SGHVS and CDR2 FQNEAQ. The full variable domain, its missing parts supplied by reference TRBV7-8 and TRBJ2-3, is GAGVSQSPRYKVAKRGQDVALRCDPISGHVSLFWYQQALGQGPEFLTYFQNEAQLDKSGLPSDRFFAERPEGSVSTLKIQRTQQEDSAVYLCASSLLQRGTDTQYFGPGTRLTVL.

The CDR3 sequence is CASSKPSGRYEQYF. CDR3 sequence (DNA): TGTGCCAGCAGTAAACCTAGCGGGAGGTACGAGCAGTACTTC. V and J are TRBV28 and TRBJ2-7; 11 nucleotides align to TRBD2. Germline-derived CDR1 and CDR2 are MDHEN and SYDVKM. This CDR3 region has 14 residues. Trimming at V came to 5 bases and at J to 4 bases, leaving 4 bases not matched to a gene.

This clone was observed a few times. V is TRBV7-9 and J is TRBJ2-1; D is possibly TRBD1 or TRBD2 (6 bases each). Deletions cut 5 bases from V and 16 bases from J, with 18 bases between. CDR3 length: 12 amino acids. In germline, CDR1 is SEHNR, CDR2 FQNEAQ (reference sequence). CDR3 protein: CASSPGETSLFF. In DNA, the CDR3 is TGTGCCAGCAGCCCAGGGGAAACTAGCTTATTCTTC.

In its sample, this clone was seen once. The V and J genes are TRBV15 and TRBJ2-5; possibly TRBD1 for D (6 bases). Germline values: CDR1 LNHNV, CDR2 YYDKDF (reference sequence). CDR3 length: 15 amino acids. The germline V and J ends were trimmed by 1 base and 5 bases, with 14 bases remaining between them. The CDR3 is CATSRVPGARETQYF. CDR3 sequence (DNA): TGTGCCACCAGCAGAGTACCAGGGGCCCGGGAGACCCAGTACTTC.

J is TRBJ2-1 and V is TRBV19; D is unresolved. V lost 1 base, J lost 9 bases, and 13 bases lay in between. CDR1 and CDR2 (germline): LNHDA, SQIVND (reference sequence). CDR3 length: 14 residues. CDR3 DNA sequence: TGTGCCAGTAGTATAGGGTCTAGTACGACTGAGCAGTTCTTC. Its protein is CASSIGSSTTEQFF.